This passage covers 8 T cell receptor beta chains from one sample sequenced in a study of shared clonotypes between healthy human individuals. CD8 cells regarded as naive lacked CD45RO, were positively chosen for CCR7, and omitted terminally differentiated effector memory CD45RA+ cells. Repertoires were generated with immunoSEQ multiplex PCR, while TCRdb's copy carries only in-frame clones and drops some. The table has 1.5 million to 2.5 million clones, about 95% seen once; the top ten hold roughly 1.2%. What was sequenced was naive CD8+ T cells sorted from blood. The receptors were gathered from a man aged 18 to 30 in good health.

The rearrangement joins TRBV7-6 to TRBJ2-7, with 7 bases fitting TRBD1. The CDR3 totals 15 residues. CDR1 is SGHVS and CDR2 is FNYEAQ in the germline V gene. The junction had 15 bases not matched to a gene; V was cut back by 6 bases and J by 7 bases. CDR3 nucleotides: TGTGCCAGCAGTTTCCTCGGGACAGCTGAGGGTGAGCAGTACTTC. This codes for CASSFLGTAEGEQYF. Based on the CDR3 plus reference TRBV7-6 and TRBJ2-7, the full variable domain is GAGVSQSPRYKVTKRGQDVALRCDPISGHVSLYWYRQALGQGPEFLTYFNYEAQQDKSGLPNDRFSAERPEGSISTLTIQRTEQRDSAMYRCASSFLGTAEGEQYFGPGTRLTVT.

The rearrangement uses TRBV4-1 and TRBJ2-3, with D perhaps matching TRBD2 (6 bases). The CDR3 extends over 14 amino acids. The V end lost 0 bases, the J end lost 9 bases, and 13 bases lay between the germline ends. Germline lookup yields CDR1 MGHRA and CDR2 YSYEKL. The CDR3 DNA sequence: TGCGCCAGCAGCCAAGATGTGGCGGGAAAGACGCAGTATTTT. It yields the protein CASSQDVAGKTQYF.

Details on this clone: This same CDR3 is encoded by further DNA sequences in the sample. This sequence joins TRBV10-1 and TRBJ2-3; TRBD1 matches 9 bases. The length of the CDR3 is 14 residues. CDR1 and CDR2 (germline): WNHNN, SYGVQD (reference sequence). With 2 bases clipped from V and 4 bases from J, the junction kept 1 base outside the gene matches. CDR3 residues: CASSETGGPDTQYF. The CDR3, as DNA: TGCGCCAGCAGTGAGACAGGGGGCCCAGATACGCAGTATTTT.

This clone has more than one count but fewer than ten. The gene calls are TRBV19 and TRBJ1-5; D is uncertain. This CDR3 is 14 amino acids long. Germline CDR1 reads LNHDA; CDR2 reads SQIVND (reference sequence). V lost 5 bases to trimming and J lost 3 bases, with 11 bases between them. The CDR3 loop is CASSWSENNQPQHF. As DNA, the CDR3 is TGTGCCAGTAGTTGGTCCGAAAACAATCAGCCCCAGCATTTT.

This chain uses TRBV11-3 with TRBJ2-7; no definite D call. The CDR3 runs to 13 residues. The germline CDR1 and CDR2 sequences are SGHNT and YENEEA. Trimming removed 3 bases at V and 0 bases at J, with 6 bases between. The CDR3 loop reads CASSFHTSYEQYF. The CDR3 bases are TGTGCCAGCAGCTTTCACACCTCCTACGAGCAGTACTTC. Combining the CDR3 with reference TRBV11-3 and TRBJ2-7 gives the whole variable domain EAGVVQSPRYKIIEKKQPVAFWCNPISGHNTLYWYLQNLGQGPELLIRYENEEAVDDSQLPKDRFSAERLKGVDSTLKIQPAELGDSAVYLCASSFHTSYEQYFGPGTRLTVT.

The genes are TRBV27 and TRBJ2-5; 12 bases agree with TRBD2. Trimming at V came to 2 bases and at J to 5 bases, leaving 6 bases not matched to a gene. Germline V gives CDR1 MNHEY, CDR2 SMNVEV (reference sequence). The length of the CDR3 is 16 residues. The CDR3 bases are TGTGCCAGCAGTTTACTTTCTAGCGGGGGGGCTGAGACCCAGTACTTC. Amino acid sequence: CASSLLSSGGAETQYF.

The chain joins TRBV13 to TRBJ2-1, with TRBD2 matching over 7 bases. Losses at the gene ends were 5 bases for V and 8 bases for J; bases not matched to a gene: 9. The germline CDR1 and CDR2 sequences are PRHDT and FYEKMQ (reference sequence). The CDR3 runs 14 residues. In nucleotides, the CDR3 is TGTGCCAGCAGCGCGAGCACTAGCGACCATGAGCAGTTCTTC. It codes for CASSASTSDHEQFF.

The chain employs TRBV7-8 and TRBJ1-1, with a weak D call TRBD1 (6 bases). Trimming shortened V by 5 bases and J by 6 bases, and 19 bases separated the two germline ends. The CDR3 sequence is 15 residues long. CDR1 SGHVS and CDR2 FQNEAQ come from the germline V gene. The CDR3 DNA is TGTGCCAGCAGCCACCTCGGGGGCTGGTGGGCTGAAGCTTTCTTT. It translates to CASSHLGGWWAEAFF.